This is a list of T cell receptor beta chains from one sample in a study of T cells in Graves' hyperthyroidism and ophthalmopathy. TCRdb reprocessed the multiplex PCR reads with MiXCR, giving one entry per CDR3 protein. The table records roughly 800,000 distinct CDR3 sequences, approximately 40% of them present only once. Specimen: blood. The source is a man aged 18 to 30 with Graves' hyperthyroidism. Both conserved end residues are trimmed from each CDR3.

>TRBV4-1|TRBJ1-4
ASSRRPTNEKLF
>TRBV19|TRBJ2-7
ASSIRDRASYEQY
>TRBV20-1|TRBJ1-3
SARTGLGDTIY
>TRBV6-1|TRBJ2-5
ASSIQDGETQY
>TRBV5-1|TRBJ1-5
ASSGGLGNEPQH
>TRBV24-1|TRBJ2-7
ATSDEGSGEQY
>TRBV20-1|TRBJ2-2
SARTSGSGSTGELF
>TRBV9|TRBJ2-7
ASSVGTGTEQY
>TRBV20-1|TRBJ1-1
SASSTTESNTEAF
>TRBV20-1|TRBJ1-1
SALNSTNTEAF
>TRBV29-1|TRBJ1-5
SVRDGTNQPQH